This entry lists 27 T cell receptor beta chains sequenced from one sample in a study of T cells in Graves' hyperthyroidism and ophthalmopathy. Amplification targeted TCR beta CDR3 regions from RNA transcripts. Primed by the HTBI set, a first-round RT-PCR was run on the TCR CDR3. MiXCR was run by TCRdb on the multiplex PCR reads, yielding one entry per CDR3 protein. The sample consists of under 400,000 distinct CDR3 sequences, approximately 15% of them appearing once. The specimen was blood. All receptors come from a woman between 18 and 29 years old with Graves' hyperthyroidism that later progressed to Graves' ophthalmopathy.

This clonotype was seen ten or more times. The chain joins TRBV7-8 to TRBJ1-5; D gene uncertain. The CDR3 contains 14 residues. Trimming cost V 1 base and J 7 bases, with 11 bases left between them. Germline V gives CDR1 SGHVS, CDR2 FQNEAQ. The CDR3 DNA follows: TGTGCCAGCAGCTTAGTCCCCCAGAAACAGCCCCAGCATTTT. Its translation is CASSLVPQKQPQHF.

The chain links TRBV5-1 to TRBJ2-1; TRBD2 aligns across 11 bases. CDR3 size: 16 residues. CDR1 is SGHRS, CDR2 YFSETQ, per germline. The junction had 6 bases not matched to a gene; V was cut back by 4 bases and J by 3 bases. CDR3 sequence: CASSKLAGEVYNEQFF. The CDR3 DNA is TGCGCCAGCAGCAAACTAGCGGGAGAAGTCTACAATGAGCAGTTCTTC.

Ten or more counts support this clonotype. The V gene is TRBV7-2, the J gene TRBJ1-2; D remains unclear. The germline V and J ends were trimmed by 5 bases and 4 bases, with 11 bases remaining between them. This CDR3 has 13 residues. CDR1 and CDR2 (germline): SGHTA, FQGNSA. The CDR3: CASSVLRGYGYTF. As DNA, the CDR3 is TGTGCCAGCAGCGTCTTACGGGGCTATGGCTACACCTTC.

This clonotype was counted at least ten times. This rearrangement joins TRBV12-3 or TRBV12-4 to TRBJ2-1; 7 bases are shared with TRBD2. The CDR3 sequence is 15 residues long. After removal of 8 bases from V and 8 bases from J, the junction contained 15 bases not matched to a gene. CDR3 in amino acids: CASGKGLVQGHEQFF. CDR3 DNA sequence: TGTGCCAGCGGCAAAGGACTAGTTCAAGGTCATGAGCAGTTCTTC.

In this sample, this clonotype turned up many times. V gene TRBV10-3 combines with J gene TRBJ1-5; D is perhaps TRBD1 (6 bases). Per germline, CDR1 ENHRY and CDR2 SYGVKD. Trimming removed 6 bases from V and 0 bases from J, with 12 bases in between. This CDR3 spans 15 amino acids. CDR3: CAISRDKYSNQPQHF. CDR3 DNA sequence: TGTGCCATCAGCCGGGACAAATATAGCAATCAGCCCCAGCATTTT.

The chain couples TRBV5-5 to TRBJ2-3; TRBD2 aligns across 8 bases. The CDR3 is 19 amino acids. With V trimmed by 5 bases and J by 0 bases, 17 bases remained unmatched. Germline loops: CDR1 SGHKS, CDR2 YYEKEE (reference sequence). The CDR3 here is CASRWARGWSGGSTDTQYF. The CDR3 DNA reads TGTGCCAGCAGGTGGGCCAGGGGATGGAGCGGGGGAAGCACAGATACGCAGTATTTT.

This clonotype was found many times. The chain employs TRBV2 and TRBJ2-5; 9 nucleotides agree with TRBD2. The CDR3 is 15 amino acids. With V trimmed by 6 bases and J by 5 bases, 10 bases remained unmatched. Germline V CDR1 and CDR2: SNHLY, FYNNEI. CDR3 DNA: TGTGCCAGCAGGGACCTTAGCGGGAGTGCGGAGACCCAGTACTTC. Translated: CASRDLSGSAETQYF.

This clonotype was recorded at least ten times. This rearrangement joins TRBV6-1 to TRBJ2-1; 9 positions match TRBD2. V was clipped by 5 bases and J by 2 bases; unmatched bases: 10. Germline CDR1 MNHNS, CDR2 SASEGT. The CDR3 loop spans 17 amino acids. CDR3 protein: CASSPLAGAFTYNEQFF. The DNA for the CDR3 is TGTGCCAGCAGTCCCTTAGCGGGAGCGTTTACCTACAATGAGCAGTTCTTC.

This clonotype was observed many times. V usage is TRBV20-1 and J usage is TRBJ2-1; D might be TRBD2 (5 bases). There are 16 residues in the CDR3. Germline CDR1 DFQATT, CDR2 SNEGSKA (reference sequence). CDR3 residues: CTPKGGLESSKNEQFF. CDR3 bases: TGCACCCCGAAAGGCGGGTTGGAAAGCAGTAAGAATGAGCAGTTCTTC.

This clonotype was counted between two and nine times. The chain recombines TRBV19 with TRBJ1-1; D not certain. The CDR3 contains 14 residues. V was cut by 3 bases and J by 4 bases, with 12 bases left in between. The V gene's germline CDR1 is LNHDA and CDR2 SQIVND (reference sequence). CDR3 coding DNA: TGTGCCAGTAGTATCGCTGGGTTGGTCACTGAAGCTTTCTTT. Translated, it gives CASSIAGLVTEAFF.

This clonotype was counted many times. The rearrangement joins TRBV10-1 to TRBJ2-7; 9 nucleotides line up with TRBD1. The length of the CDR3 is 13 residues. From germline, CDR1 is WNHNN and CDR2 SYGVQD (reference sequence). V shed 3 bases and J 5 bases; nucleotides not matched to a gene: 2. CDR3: CASSEGTGNEQYF. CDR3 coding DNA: TGCGCCAGCAGTGAAGGGACAGGGAACGAGCAGTACTTC.

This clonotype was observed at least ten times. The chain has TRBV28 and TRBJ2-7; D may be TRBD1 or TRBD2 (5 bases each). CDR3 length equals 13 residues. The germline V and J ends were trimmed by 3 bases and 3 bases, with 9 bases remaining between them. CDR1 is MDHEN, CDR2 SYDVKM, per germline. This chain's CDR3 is CASSFWGNYEQYF. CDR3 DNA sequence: TGTGCCAGCAGTTTTTGGGGGAACTACGAGCAGTACTTC.

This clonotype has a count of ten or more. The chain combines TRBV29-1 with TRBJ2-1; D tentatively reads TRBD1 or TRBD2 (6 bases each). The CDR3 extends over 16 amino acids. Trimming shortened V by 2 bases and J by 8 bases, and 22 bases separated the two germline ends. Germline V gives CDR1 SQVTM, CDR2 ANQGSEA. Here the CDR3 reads CSVEMGAQAKRDEQFF. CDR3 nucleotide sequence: TGCAGCGTTGAAATGGGGGCGCAGGCTAAGCGGGATGAGCAGTTCTTC.

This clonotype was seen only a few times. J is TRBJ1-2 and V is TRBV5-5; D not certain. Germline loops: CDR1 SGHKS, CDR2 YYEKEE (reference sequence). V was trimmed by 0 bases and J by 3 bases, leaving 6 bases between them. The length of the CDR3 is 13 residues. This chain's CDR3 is CASSLDRYYGYTF. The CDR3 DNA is TGTGCCAGCAGCTTGGACCGGTACTATGGCTACACCTTC.

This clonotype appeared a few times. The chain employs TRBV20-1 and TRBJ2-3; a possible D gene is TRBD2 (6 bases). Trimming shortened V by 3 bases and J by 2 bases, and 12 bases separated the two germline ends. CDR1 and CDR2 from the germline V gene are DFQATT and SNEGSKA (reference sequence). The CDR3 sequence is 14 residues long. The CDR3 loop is CSARVLLATDTQYF. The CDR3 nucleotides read TGCAGTGCTAGGGTCCTACTAGCCACAGATACGCAGTATTTT.

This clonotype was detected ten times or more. CDR3 in DNA: TGTGCCAGCAGAGACAGGGCAGGGTCTCAGCCCCAGCATTTT. As protein: CASRDRAGSQPQHF. The rearrangement uses TRBV2 and TRBJ1-5, with 7 bases aligning to TRBD1. Germline-derived CDR1 and CDR2 are SNHLY and FYNNEI. V was pared by 6 bases and J by 6 bases, with 8 bases of the junction left unmatched. This CDR3 contains 14 residues.

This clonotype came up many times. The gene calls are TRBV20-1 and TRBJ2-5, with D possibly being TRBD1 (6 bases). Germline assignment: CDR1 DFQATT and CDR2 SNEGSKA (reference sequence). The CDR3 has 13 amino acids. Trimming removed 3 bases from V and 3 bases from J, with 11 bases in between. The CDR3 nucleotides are TGCAGTGCTAGTGCCTCAGGGGAAGAGACCCAGTACTTC. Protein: CSASASGEETQYF.

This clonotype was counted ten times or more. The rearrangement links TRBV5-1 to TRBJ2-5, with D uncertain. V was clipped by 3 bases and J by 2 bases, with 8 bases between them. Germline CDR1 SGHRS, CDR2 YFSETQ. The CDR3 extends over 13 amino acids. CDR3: CASSYSGQETQYF. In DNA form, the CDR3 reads TGCGCCAGCAGCTACTCGGGTCAAGAGACCCAGTACTTC.

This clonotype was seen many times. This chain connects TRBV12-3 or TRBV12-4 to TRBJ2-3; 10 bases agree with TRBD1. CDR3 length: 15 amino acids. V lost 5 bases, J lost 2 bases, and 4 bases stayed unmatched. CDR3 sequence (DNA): TGTGCCAGCAGTCAGACAGGGGGCTACACAGATACGCAGTATTTT. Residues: CASSQTGGYTDTQYF.

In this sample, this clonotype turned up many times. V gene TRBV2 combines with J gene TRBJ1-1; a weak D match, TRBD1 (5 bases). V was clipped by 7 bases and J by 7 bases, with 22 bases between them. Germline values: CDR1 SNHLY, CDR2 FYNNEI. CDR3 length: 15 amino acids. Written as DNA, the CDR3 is TGTGCCAGCATCATAAATATAAAGGGACCACGTGAAGCTTTCTTT. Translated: CASIINIKGPREAFF. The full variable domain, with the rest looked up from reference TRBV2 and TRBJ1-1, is EPEVTQTPSHQVTQMGQEVILRCVPISNHLYFYWYRQILGQKVEFLVSFYNNEISEKSEIFDDQFSVERPDGSNFTLKIRSTKLEDSAMYFCASIINIKGPREAFFGQGTRLTVV.

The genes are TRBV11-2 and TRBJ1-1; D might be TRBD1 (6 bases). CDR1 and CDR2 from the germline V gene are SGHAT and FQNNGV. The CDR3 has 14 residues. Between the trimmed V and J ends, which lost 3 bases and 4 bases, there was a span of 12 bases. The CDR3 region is CASSFTGIGTEAFF. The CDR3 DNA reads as TGTGCCAGCAGCTTTACAGGGATTGGCACTGAAGCTTTCTTT. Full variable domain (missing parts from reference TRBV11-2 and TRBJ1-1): EAGVAQSPRYKIIEKRQSVAFWCNPISGHATLYWYQQILGQGPKLLIQFQNNGVVDDSQLPKDRFSAERLKGVDSTLKIQPAKLEDSAVYLCASSFTGIGTEAFFGQGTRLTVV.

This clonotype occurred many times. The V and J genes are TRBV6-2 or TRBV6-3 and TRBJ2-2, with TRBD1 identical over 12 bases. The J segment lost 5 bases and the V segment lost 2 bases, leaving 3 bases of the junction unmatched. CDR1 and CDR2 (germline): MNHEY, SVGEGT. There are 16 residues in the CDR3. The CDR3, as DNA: TGTGCCAGCAGTTACGAGGGACAGGGGGCGACCGGGGAGCTGTTTTTT. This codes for CASSYEGQGATGELFF.

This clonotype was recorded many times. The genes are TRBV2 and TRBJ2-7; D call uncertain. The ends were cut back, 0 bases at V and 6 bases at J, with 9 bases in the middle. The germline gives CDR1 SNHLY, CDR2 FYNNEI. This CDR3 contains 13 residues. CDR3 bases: TGTGCCAGCAGTGAAGCTCGCGGAACCGAGCAGTACTTC. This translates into CASSEARGTEQYF.

CDR3 sequence reads: CASSLQSGYTF. DNA of the CDR3: TGTGCCAGCAGTCTACAGTCTGGCTACACCTTC. The chain links TRBV6-1 to TRBJ1-2; unclear D gene. The CDR3 is 11 residues long. CDR1 is MNHNS, CDR2 SASEGT, per germline. The V and J ends lost 5 bases and 7 bases respectively, with 8 bases between them.

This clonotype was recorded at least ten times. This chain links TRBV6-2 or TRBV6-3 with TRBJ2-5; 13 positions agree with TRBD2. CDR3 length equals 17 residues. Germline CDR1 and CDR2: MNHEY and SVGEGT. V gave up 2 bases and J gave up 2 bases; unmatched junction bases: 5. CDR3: CASSYDRGLAGQETQYF. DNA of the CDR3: TGTGCCAGCAGTTACGATCGGGGACTAGCGGGACAAGAGACCCAGTACTTC.

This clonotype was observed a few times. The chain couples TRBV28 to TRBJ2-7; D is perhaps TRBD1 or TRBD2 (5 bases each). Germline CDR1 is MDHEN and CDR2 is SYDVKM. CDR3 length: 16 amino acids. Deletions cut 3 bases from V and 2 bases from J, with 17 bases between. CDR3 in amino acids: CASSLAGLWTPYEQYF. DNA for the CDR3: TGTGCCAGCAGTTTGGCAGGGCTCTGGACTCCCTACGAGCAGTACTTC. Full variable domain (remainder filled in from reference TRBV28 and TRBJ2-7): DVKVTQSSRYLVKRTGEKVFLECVQDMDHENMFWYRQDPGLGLRLIYFSYDVKMKEKGDIPEGYSVSREKKERFSLILESASTNQTSMYLCASSLAGLWTPYEQYFGPGTRLTVT.

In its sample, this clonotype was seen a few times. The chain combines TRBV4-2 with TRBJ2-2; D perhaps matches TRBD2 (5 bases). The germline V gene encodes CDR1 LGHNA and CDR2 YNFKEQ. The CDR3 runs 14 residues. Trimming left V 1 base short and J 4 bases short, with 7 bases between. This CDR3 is CASSQAGSTGELFF. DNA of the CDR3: TGTGCCAGCAGCCAAGCGGGATCCACCGGGGAGCTGTTTTTT.